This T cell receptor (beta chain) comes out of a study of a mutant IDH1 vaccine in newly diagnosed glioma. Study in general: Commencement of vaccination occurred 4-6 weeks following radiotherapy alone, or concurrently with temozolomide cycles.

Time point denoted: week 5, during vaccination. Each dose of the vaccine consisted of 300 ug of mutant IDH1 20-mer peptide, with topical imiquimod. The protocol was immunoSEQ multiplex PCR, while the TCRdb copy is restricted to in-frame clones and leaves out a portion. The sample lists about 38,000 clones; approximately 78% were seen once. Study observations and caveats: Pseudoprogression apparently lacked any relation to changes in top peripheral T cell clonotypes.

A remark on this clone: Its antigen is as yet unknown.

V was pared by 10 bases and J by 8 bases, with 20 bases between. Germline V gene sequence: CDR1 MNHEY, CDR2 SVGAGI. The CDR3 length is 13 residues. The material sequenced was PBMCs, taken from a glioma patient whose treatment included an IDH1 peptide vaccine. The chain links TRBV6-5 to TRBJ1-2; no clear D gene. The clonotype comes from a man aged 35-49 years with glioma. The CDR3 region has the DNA TGTGCCACCCTGGGGTTCCCTATGGAGGGCTACACCTTC. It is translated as CATLGFPMEGYTF.